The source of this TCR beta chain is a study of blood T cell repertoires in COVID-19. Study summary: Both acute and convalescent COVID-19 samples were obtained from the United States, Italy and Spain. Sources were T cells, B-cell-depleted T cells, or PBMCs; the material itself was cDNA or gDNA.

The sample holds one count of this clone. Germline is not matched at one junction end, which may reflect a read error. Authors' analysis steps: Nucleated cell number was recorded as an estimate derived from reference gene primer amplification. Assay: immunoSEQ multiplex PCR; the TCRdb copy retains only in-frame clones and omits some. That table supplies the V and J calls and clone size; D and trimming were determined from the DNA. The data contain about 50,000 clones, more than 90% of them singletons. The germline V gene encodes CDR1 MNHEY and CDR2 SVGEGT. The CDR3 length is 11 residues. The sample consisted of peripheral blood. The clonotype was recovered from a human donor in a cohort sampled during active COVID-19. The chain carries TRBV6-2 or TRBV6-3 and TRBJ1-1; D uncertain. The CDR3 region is CASSDYTEAFF. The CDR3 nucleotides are TGTGCCAGCAGTGATTACACCGAAGCTTTCTTT.